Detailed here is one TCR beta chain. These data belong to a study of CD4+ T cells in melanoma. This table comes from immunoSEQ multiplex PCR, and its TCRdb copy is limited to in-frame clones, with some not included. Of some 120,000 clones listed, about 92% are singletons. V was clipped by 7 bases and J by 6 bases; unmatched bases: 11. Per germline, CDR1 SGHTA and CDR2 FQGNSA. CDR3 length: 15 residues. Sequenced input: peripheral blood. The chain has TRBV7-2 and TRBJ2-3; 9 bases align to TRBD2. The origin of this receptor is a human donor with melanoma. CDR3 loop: CASTRRGTSFDTQYF. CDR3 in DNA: TGTGCCAGCACCAGAAGGGGGACTAGCTTCGATACGCAGTATTTT.